This T cell receptor (beta chain) was retrieved from a study of cytomegalovirus exposure and HLA in healthy donors. Points from the study as a whole: In an earlier analysis, most TCR beta V segments were productive about 87% or about 30% of the time. TCR beta V- and J-gene trimming was later associated with a missense DCLRE1C variant.

Healthy bone marrow donors made up the cohort. The CDR3 is made up of 14 amino acids. CDR1 and CDR2 (germline): SNHLY, FYNNEI. Trimming cost V 1 base and J 8 bases; bases outside gene matches: 4. PCR amplification relied on 60 Vbeta primers (plus 13 Jbeta primers). Data came from immunoSEQ multiplex PCR; TCRdb stores just in-frame clones and leaves some out. This repertoire includes approximately 120,000 clones. As for this clone: Its antigen is currently unknown.

The sample was PBMCs. The rearrangement uses TRBV2 and TRBJ2-1, with 8 bases fitting TRBD1. The origin of this receptor is a woman aged 60 to 75 in good health and CMV-seronegative. This CDR3 reads CASSEVTGGHEQFF. CDR3 DNA: TGTGCCAGCAGTGAAGTCACAGGGGGACATGAGCAGTTCTTC.